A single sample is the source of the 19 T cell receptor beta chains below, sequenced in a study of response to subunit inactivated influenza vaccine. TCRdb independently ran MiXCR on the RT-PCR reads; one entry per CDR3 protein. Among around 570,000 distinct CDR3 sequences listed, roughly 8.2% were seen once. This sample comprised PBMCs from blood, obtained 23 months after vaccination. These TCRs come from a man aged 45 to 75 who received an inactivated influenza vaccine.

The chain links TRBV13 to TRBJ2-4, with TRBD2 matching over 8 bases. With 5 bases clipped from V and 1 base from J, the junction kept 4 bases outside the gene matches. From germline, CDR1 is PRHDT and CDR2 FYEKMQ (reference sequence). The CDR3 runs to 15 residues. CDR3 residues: CASSPPGGAKNIQYF. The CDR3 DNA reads TGTGCCAGCAGCCCCCCGGGGGGGGCCAAAAACATTCAGTACTTC.

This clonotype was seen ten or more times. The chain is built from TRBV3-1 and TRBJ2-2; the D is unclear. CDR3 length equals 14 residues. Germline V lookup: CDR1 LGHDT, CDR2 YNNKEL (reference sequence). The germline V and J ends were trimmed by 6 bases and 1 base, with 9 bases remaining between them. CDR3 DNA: TGTGCCAGCAGAAGGGCCAAGAACACCGGGGAGCTGTTTTTT. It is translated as CASRRAKNTGELFF.

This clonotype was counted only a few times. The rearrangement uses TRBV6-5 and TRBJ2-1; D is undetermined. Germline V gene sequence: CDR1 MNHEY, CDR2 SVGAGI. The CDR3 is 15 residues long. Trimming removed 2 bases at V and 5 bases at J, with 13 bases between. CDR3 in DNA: TGTGCCAGCAGTTACGCCAGAACCACTCACAATGAGCAGTTCTTC. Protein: CASSYARTTHNEQFF.

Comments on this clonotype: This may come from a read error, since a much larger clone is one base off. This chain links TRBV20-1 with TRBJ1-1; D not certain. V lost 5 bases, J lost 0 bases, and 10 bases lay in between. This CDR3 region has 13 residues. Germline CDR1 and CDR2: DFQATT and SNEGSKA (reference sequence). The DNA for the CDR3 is TGCAGTGCTTCGGGCCTACTGAACACTGAAGCTTTCTTT. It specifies CSASGLLNTEAFF.

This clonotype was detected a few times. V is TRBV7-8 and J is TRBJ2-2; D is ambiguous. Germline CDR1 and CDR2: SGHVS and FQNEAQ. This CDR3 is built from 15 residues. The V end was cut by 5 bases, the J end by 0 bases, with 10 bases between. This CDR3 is CASSPDGANTGELFF. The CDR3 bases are TGTGCCAGCAGCCCGGACGGAGCGAACACCGGGGAGCTGTTTTTT.

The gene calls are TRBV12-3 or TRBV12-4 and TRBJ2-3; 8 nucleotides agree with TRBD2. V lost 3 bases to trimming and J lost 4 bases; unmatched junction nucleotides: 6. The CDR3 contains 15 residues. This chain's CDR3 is CASSFTSGTSDTQYF. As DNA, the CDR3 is TGTGCCAGCAGTTTTACTAGCGGTACCTCAGATACGCAGTATTTT.

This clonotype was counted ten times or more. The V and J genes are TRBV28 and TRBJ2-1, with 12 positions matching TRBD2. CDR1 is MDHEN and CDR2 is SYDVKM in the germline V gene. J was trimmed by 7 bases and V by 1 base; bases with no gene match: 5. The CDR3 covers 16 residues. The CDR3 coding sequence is TGTGCCAGCAGTTTATTTCGGCTAGCGGGGGGGAATGAGCAGTTCTTC. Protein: CASSLFRLAGGNEQFF.

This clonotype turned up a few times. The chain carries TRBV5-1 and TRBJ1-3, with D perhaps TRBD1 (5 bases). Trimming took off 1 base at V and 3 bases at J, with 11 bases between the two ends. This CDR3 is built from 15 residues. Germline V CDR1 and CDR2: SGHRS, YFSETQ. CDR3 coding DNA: TGCGCCAGCAGCTTGAAGGGACCTTATGGAAACACCATATATTTT. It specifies CASSLKGPYGNTIYF.

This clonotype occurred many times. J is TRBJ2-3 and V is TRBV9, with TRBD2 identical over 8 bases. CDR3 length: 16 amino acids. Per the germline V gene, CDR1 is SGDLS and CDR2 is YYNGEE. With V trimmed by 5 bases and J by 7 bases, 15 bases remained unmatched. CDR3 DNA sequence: TGTGCCAGCAGTGGGAGGAGCGGGAGCAAGGGTTATACGCAGTATTTT. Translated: CASSGRSGSKGYTQYF.

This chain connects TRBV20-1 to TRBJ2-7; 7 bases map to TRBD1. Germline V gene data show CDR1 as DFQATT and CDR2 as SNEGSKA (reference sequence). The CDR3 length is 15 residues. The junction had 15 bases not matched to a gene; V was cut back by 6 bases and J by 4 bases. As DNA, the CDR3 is TGCAGTGCGATATACCACAGGGGACCACTTTACGAGCAGTACTTC. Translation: CSAIYHRGPLYEQYF.

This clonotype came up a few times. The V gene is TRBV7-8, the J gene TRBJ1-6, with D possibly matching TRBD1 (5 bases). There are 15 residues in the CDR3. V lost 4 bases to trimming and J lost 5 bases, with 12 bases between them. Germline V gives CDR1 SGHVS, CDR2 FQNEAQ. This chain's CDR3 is CASSSRDGNNSPLHF. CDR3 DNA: TGTGCCAGCAGCTCCCGGGACGGAAATAATTCACCCCTCCACTTT.

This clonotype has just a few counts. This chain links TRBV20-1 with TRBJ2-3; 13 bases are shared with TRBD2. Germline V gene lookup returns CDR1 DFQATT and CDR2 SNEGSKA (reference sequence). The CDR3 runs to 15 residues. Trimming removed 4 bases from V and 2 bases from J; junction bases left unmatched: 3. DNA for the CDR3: TGCAGTGCTACGGGACTAGCGGGGATCACAGATACGCAGTATTTT. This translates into CSATGLAGITDTQYF.

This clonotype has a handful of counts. CDR3 residues: CASSSVGPDSPLHF. In nucleotides, the CDR3 is TGTGCCAGCAGCTCCGTGGGACCGGATTCACCCCTCCACTTT. This chain joins TRBV7-8 and TRBJ1-6, with D perhaps TRBD1 (5 bases). This CDR3 comprises 14 residues. Germline-derived CDR1 and CDR2 are SGHVS and FQNEAQ. Deletions cut 4 bases from V and 8 bases from J, with 12 bases between.

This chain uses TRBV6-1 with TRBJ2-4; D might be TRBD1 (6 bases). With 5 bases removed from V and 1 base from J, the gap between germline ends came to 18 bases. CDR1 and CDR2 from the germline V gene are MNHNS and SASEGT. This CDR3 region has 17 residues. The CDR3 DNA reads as TGTGCCAGCAGTCGCCCCTCCAACAGGGAGGCCAAAAACATTCAGTACTTC. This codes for CASSRPSNREAKNIQYF.

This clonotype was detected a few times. CDR3 nucleotides: TGTGCCAGCTCTCGGAGACAGGGGGGAACGGACGAGCAGTACTTC. Its translation is CASSRRQGGTDEQYF. The chain combines TRBV18 with TRBJ2-7, with 9 bases identical to TRBD1. This CDR3 comprises 15 residues. J lost 5 bases, V lost 6 bases, and 11 bases had no gene match. Germline V lookup: CDR1 KGHSH, CDR2 LQKENI.

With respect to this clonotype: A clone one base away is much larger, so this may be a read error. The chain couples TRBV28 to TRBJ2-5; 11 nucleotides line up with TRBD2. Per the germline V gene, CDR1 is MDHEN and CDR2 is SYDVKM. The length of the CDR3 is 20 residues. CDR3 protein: CAGSLIRTDLLAGVKETQYF. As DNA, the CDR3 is TGTGCCGGCAGTTTAATTCGGACAGACCTACTAGCGGGAGTAAAAGAGACCCAGTACTTC.

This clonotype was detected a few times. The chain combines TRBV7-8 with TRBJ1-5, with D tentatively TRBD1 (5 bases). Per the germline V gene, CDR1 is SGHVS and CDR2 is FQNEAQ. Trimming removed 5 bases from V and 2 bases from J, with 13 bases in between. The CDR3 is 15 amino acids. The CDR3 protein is CASSPDSGGNQPQHF. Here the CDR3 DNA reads TGTGCCAGCAGCCCCGACAGTGGGGGCAATCAGCCCCAGCATTTT.

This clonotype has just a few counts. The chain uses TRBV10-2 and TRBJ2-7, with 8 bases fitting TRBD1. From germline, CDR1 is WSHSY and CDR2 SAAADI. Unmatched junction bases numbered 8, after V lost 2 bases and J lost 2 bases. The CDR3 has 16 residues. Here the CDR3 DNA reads TGCGCCAGCAGTGAGCTCTTCAGGGGGCCTACCTACGAGCAGTACTTC. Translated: CASSELFRGPTYEQYF.

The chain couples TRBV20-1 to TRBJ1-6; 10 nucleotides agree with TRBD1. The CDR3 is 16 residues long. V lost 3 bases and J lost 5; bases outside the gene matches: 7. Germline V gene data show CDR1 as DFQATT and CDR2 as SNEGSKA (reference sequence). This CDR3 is CSARPGQGLDNSPLHF. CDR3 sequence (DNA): TGCAGTGCTAGGCCGGGACAGGGGTTAGATAATTCACCCCTCCACTTT.